What follows are 3 T cell receptor beta chains derived from one specimen sequenced in a study of CD8+CD57+ T cells in acquired aplastic anemia. Sequencing was done on patients that had shown CD8+CD57+ cell expansion by flow cytometry. Researchers used genomic DNA as the template to profile TCR beta VDJ and CDR3. Each CDR3 protein is one row after TCRdb ran MiXCR on the reads. The sample gives 150,000 to 200,000 distinct CDR3 sequences, about two thirds of which show up once; under 60% is in the top ten. The specimen was sorted CD4+, CD8+, or CD8+CD57+ T cells (not recorded which) from PBMCs. The receptors derive from a human donor with aplastic anemia.

This clonotype has a handful of counts. The chain is built from TRBV29-1 and TRBJ2-7; D gene ambiguous. This CDR3 comprises 12 residues. CDR1 is SQVTM, CDR2 ANQGSEA, per germline. Trimming cost V 2 bases and J 6 bases, with 11 bases left between them. The CDR3 coding sequence is TGCAGCGTTGAAACTGGGGTCCGCGAGCAGTACTTC. Translation gives CSVETGVREQYF.

This clonotype has just a few counts. The J gene is TRBJ2-7, the V gene TRBV7-9, with 9 bases identical to TRBD1. Germline loops: CDR1 SEHNR, CDR2 FQNEAQ (reference sequence). With V trimmed by 5 bases and J by 5 bases, 10 bases remained unmatched. The CDR3 runs to 15 residues. The CDR3 sequence is CASSPTDRGKNEQYF. Written as DNA, the CDR3 is TGTGCCAGCAGCCCCACGGACAGGGGAAAGAACGAGCAGTACTTC.

This clonotype was found once. The V call is TRBV12-3 or TRBV12-4, the J call TRBJ2-7; perhaps TRBD2 as D (7 bases). The CDR3 has 17 amino acids. V was clipped by 3 bases and J by 6 bases, with 24 bases between them. CDR3 DNA: TGTGCCAGCAGTTTGTGGCAGCGCTTGGTCCGGGGGGCCGAGCAGTACTTC. Translation gives CASSLWQRLVRGAEQYF.